This T cell receptor beta chain was documented in a study of immune heterogeneity within non-small cell lung tumors. Across the whole study: The tumors comprised a few squamous cell carcinomas, under twelve non-squamous carcinomas and 1 not otherwise specified. Overall study results and limits: Local T-cell clonality was recorded as moderately but significantly correlated with local tumor mutational burden, with R 0.3 to 0.4. Individual patients largely had distinct high-frequency T-cell receptor beta clonotypes from one another.

In a multiplex PCR, 32 V and 13 J primers amplified TCR beta CDR3. TCRdb reprocessed the multiplex PCR reads via MiXCR and lists one record per CDR3 protein. The sample consists of 15,000 or so distinct CDR3 sequences, over 25% of them appearing once. The starting template was genomic DNA from bulk tumor, approximately 600 ng per sample. Several widely spaced biopsies per primary tumor were taken during surgery. Curative surgery was performed on patients who had untreated, newly diagnosed non-small cell lung cancer. The donors were patients with newly diagnosed non-small cell lung cancer undergoing curative-intent surgery. This clonotype was counted ten times or more. What it binds is unknown. The V gene lost 2 bases and the J gene lost 6 bases, with 14 bases spanning the gap. Per the germline V gene, CDR1 is KGHSH and CDR2 is LQKENI. There are 15 residues in the CDR3.

The clonotype originates from a man aged 40-55 years with non-small cell lung cancer. The sequenced sample consisted of lung tumor tissue. V gene TRBV18 combines with J gene TRBJ1-5, with a possible D match to TRBD1 (6 bases). The CDR3 loop is CASSPYGGLAQPQHF. The CDR3 DNA is TGTGCCAGCTCACCATACGGGGGGCTGGCTCAGCCCCAGCATTTT.